The present TCR beta chain was sequenced within a study of shared clonotypes between healthy human individuals. Note on this clone: Its target is not known.

Trimming shortened V by 1 base and J by 1 base, and 7 bases separated the two germline ends. The germline CDR1 and CDR2 sequences are LNHNV and YYDKDF (reference sequence). The CDR3 extends over 14 amino acids. Cells designated naive CD8 were CD45RO-negative and were positively selected for CCR7, with terminally differentiated effector memory CD45RA+ cells excluded. Study findings and constraints: It was observed that approximately 5% of naive CD4 clonotypes were shared across a handful of donors. Generally, naive subsets (rather than memory subsets) showed larger estimated richness. When compared with the clonotypes that were shared by all four sorted-subset donors, the non-shared clonotypes turned out to have lower generation probabilities.

Authors' analysis steps: ImmunoSEQ sequences covered only the junction and lacked quality scores; filtering therefore differed. The table came from immunoSEQ multiplex PCR; TCRdb's copy has only in-frame clones and leaves some out. V, J and clone size were drawn from that table, and D and trimming were deduced from the DNA. This sample has 630,000 or so clones, with about 98% found just once. The sequenced sample consisted of naive CD8+ T cells sorted from blood. The sequence came from a man aged 25-40 years in good health. The chain recombines TRBV15 with TRBJ1-1; D uncertain. The CDR3 nucleotides are TGTGCCACCAGCAGAGGGATGACGAACACTGAAGCTTTCTTT. Protein: CATSRGMTNTEAFF.